These 20 T cell receptor beta chains were sequenced from one sample in a study of blood T cell repertoires in COVID-19. Profiling relied on immunoSEQ multiplex PCR, and the TCRdb table lists in-frame clones only, not all of them. This sample has about 62,000 clones, with 80% to 90% found just once. Input material: peripheral blood. Receptors were obtained from a woman aged 60-70 years with COVID-19, enrolled during active disease.

The V and J genes are TRBV4-3 and TRBJ1-2; TRBD1 matches at 7 bases. The length of the CDR3 is 15 residues. Germline V gene sequence: CDR1 LGHNA, CDR2 YSLEER. Trimming cost V 0 bases and J 3 bases; bases outside gene matches: 4. CDR3 loop: CASSQDPTGDYGYTF. CDR3 nucleotide sequence: TGCGCCAGCAGCCAAGACCCCACAGGGGACTATGGCTACACCTTC.

This chain uses TRBV5-1 with TRBJ1-2; perhaps TRBD1 as D (5 bases). The germline gives CDR1 SGHRS, CDR2 YFSETQ. V lost 0 bases and J 2 bases, leaving 11 bases between the germline ends. This CDR3 region has 15 residues. In DNA form, the CDR3 reads TGCGCCAGCAGCTTGGCCGGGGGGTCAAACTATGGCTACACCTTC. This sequence encodes CASSLAGGSNYGYTF. The full variable domain, its missing parts supplied by reference TRBV5-1 and TRBJ1-2, is KAGVTQTPRYLIKTRGQQVTLSCSPISGHRSVSWYQQTPGQGLQFLFEYFSETQRNKGNFPGRFSGRQFSNSRSEMNVSTLELGDSALYLCASSLAGGSNYGYTFGSGTRLTVV.

This chain connects TRBV4-3 to TRBJ2-5; D might be TRBD2 (5 bases). V dropped 1 base and J dropped 3 bases, with 12 bases sitting between them. The CDR3 has 15 residues. Germline CDR1 is LGHNA and CDR2 is YSLEER. The CDR3 is CASSQVRTGKETQYF. DNA for the CDR3: TGCGCCAGCAGCCAAGTACGGACTGGTAAAGAGACCCAGTACTTC.

This clone came up once. The chain carries TRBV19 and TRBJ1-1, with 8 bases aligning to TRBD1. The CDR3 has 14 amino acids. Germline CDR1 and CDR2: LNHDA and SQIVND (reference sequence). Trimming took 4 bases from V and 5 from J; bases not matched to a gene: 6. The CDR3 sequence is CASSRTGIGTEAFF. For the CDR3, the DNA is TGTGCCAGTAGTAGGACAGGGATTGGTACTGAAGCTTTCTTT.

V is TRBV29-1 and J is TRBJ2-3; 15 bases match TRBD2. Trimming at V came to 5 bases and at J to 2 bases, leaving 11 bases not matched to a gene. This CDR3 has 18 amino acids. Germline V gives CDR1 SQVTM, CDR2 ANQGSEA. This CDR3 is CSVNVPGLAGGPTDTQYF. The CDR3 DNA reads as TGCAGCGTTAACGTACCGGGACTAGCGGGAGGACCCACAGATACGCAGTATTTT.

The chain combines TRBV28 with TRBJ1-1, with a weak D call TRBD1 (5 bases). The length of the CDR3 is 16 residues. Germline V CDR1 and CDR2: MDHEN, SYDVKM. V lost 5 bases and J lost 2, with 18 bases in between. Here the CDR3 reads CASSPTGGLINTEAFF. The CDR3 region has the DNA TGTGCCAGCAGTCCTACAGGAGGGTTAATTAACACTGAAGCTTTCTTT.

The chain links TRBV6-2 or TRBV6-3 to TRBJ2-5; 7 nucleotides line up with TRBD1. The germline gives CDR1 MNHEY, CDR2 SVGEGT. V shed 5 bases and J 2 bases; nucleotides not matched to a gene: 8. The CDR3 length is 15 residues. CDR3 nucleotide sequence: TGTGCCAGCAGTCGGGACAGTTGGACACAAGAGACCCAGTACTTC. It translates to CASSRDSWTQETQYF.

The gene calls are TRBV30 and TRBJ1-2, with D possibly TRBD1 on 6 matching bases. Trimming removed 4 bases from V and 1 base from J, with 7 bases in between. Germline V gene lookup returns CDR1 GTSNPN and CDR2 SVGIG (reference sequence). The CDR3 loop spans 12 amino acids. CDR3 sequence: CAWTGVNYGYTF. The CDR3 nucleotides are TGTGCCTGGACAGGGGTTAACTATGGCTACACCTTC.

CDR3 nucleotides: TGTGCCAGCAGTTACTTGGGGGCCCGAGGGGGCTACGAGCAGTACTTC. This translates into CASSYLGARGGYEQYF. V is TRBV6-6 and J is TRBJ2-7; maybe TRBD1 (6 bases). CDR1 is MNHNY and CDR2 is SVGAGI in the germline V gene (reference sequence). This CDR3 region has 16 residues. V was cut by 1 base and J by 3 bases, with 16 bases left in between.

Only one count was recorded for this clone. The chain carries TRBV5-1 and TRBJ2-1; 8 bases fit TRBD2. The ends lost 3 bases at V and 5 bases at J; junction bases unmatched: 13. Germline CDR1 is SGHRS and CDR2 is YFSETQ. The CDR3 sequence is 17 residues long. CDR3 in DNA: TGCGCCAGCAGCTCCCGCTTGGGAAGCGGGAGTGACAATGAGCAGTTCTTC. It codes for CASSSRLGSGSDNEQFF.

The chain is built from TRBV9 and TRBJ1-3; D is perhaps TRBD1 (5 bases). This CDR3 has 15 amino acids. Per germline, CDR1 SGDLS and CDR2 YYNGEE. V was clipped by 3 bases and J by 8 bases, with 18 bases between them. Here the CDR3 reads CASSANWGEEHTIYF. The CDR3 region has the DNA TGTGCCAGCAGCGCAAATTGGGGGGAGGAGCACACCATATATTTT.

CDR3 sequence (DNA): TGTGCCAGCAGCTTTGGTTTTATAGCGGGCCACAATGAGCAGTTCTTC. This encodes CASSFGFIAGHNEQFF. This chain joins TRBV7-6 and TRBJ2-1, with 7 nucleotides matching TRBD2. CDR3 length: 16 residues. Germline CDR1 is SGHVS and CDR2 is FNYEAQ. The J segment lost 5 bases and the V segment lost 3 bases, leaving 10 bases of the junction unmatched.

The V call is TRBV11-3, the J call TRBJ2-7; 13 nucleotides match TRBD2. This CDR3 contains 16 residues. Trimming at V came to 5 bases and at J to 2 bases, leaving 6 bases not matched to a gene. Germline lookup yields CDR1 SGHNT and CDR2 YENEEA. CDR3 amino acids: CASSPGLAGSTYEQYF. CDR3 DNA sequence: TGTGCCAGCAGCCCGGGACTAGCGGGATCCACCTACGAGCAGTACTTC.

The chain carries TRBV19 and TRBJ1-4; weak D call: TRBD1 (6 bases). The CDR3 is 14 residues long. In germline, CDR1 is LNHDA, CDR2 SQIVND (reference sequence). The V end was cut by 6 bases, the J end by 7 bases, with 15 bases between. The chain's CDR3 is CASSPRGAVEKLFF. The CDR3 DNA follows: TGTGCCAGTAGCCCCCGGGGGGCGGTTGAAAAACTGTTTTTT.

This rearrangement joins TRBV29-1 to TRBJ1-1; perhaps TRBD1 as D (5 bases). There are 12 residues in the CDR3. The ends were cut back, 6 bases at V and 0 bases at J, with 8 bases in the middle. Germline assignment: CDR1 SQVTM and CDR2 ANQGSEA. The CDR3 DNA reads TGCAGCGTAGACAGAGTGAACACTGAAGCTTTCTTT. Its protein is CSVDRVNTEAFF. Full variable domain (outside the CDR3, taken from reference TRBV29-1 and TRBJ1-1): SAVISQKPSRDICQRGTSLTIQCQVDSQVTMMFWYRQQPGQSLTLIATANQGSEATYESGFVIDKFPISRPNLTFSTLTVSNMSPEDSSIYLCSVDRVNTEAFFGQGTRLTVV.

The chain uses TRBV19 and TRBJ2-1; 10 bases match TRBD2. With 7 bases clipped from V and 7 bases from J, the junction kept 10 bases outside the gene matches. The V gene's germline CDR1 is LNHDA and CDR2 SQIVND (reference sequence). The CDR3 extends over 15 amino acids. The CDR3 DNA reads as TGTGCCAGTACCCCTAGCGGGAGAGTGGGGAATGAGCAGTTCTTC. Its protein is CASTPSGRVGNEQFF.

CDR3 in amino acids: CASSLDPGANQPQHF. As DNA, the CDR3 is TGCGCCAGCAGCTTGGATCCAGGGGCAAATCAGCCCCAGCATTTT. This rearrangement joins TRBV5-1 to TRBJ1-5; weak D call: TRBD1 (6 bases). The V end was cut by 0 bases, the J end by 4 bases, with 11 bases between. The V gene's germline CDR1 is SGHRS and CDR2 YFSETQ. The CDR3 contains 15 residues.

The V call is TRBV30, the J call TRBJ1-6; 10 bases map to TRBD1. This CDR3 is 16 amino acids long. Germline V CDR1 and CDR2: GTSNPN, SVGIG (reference sequence). The trim removed 4 bases at V and 5 bases at J, leaving 8 bases unmatched. In DNA, the CDR3 is TGTGCCTGGACACGAGCCGGGACAGGGGATAATTCACCCCTCCACTTT. Translated, it gives CAWTRAGTGDNSPLHF.

The genes are TRBV10-3 and TRBJ2-1, with TRBD2 identical over 10 bases. This CDR3 has 16 amino acids. V was clipped by 0 bases and J by 3 bases; unmatched bases: 2. Germline V gene sequence: CDR1 ENHRY, CDR2 SYGVKD. CDR3 sequence reads: CAISESGLAVYNEQFF. The CDR3 nucleotides are TGTGCCATCAGTGAGTCCGGACTAGCGGTCTACAATGAGCAGTTCTTC.

The V and J genes are TRBV6-2 or TRBV6-3 and TRBJ2-2, with 7 bases aligning to TRBD2. V lost 2 bases, J lost 0 bases, and 12 bases stayed unmatched. CDR3 length: 19 amino acids. Germline CDR1 is MNHEY and CDR2 is SVGEGT. Here the CDR3 reads CASSYASLAGVPNTGELFF. The CDR3 DNA sequence: TGTGCCAGCAGTTACGCCTCGTTGGCGGGAGTACCGAACACCGGGGAGCTGTTTTTT.